This TCR beta chain originates from a study of cytomegalovirus exposure and HLA in healthy donors. General study points: In a later analysis, a missense DCLRE1C variant was linked to TCR beta V- and J-gene trimming.

This clone was counted once. Its antigen is currently unknown. PCR was performed using 60 Vbeta and 13 Jbeta primers. Measured with immunoSEQ multiplex PCR; TCRdb has only the in-frame clones, and not every one. Of hundreds of thousands of clones in the sample, around nine tenths were seen once. In germline, CDR1 is MNHEY, CDR2 SVGAGI. Trimming removed 4 bases from V and 6 bases from J; junction bases left unmatched: 2. The CDR3 is made up of 16 amino acids. Source material: PBMCs. The clonotype was recovered from a woman aged 18-29 years in good health and CMV-seronegative. The chain joins TRBV6-5 to TRBJ2-2, with 16 bases aligning to TRBD2. The CDR3 DNA reads TGTGCCAGCAGTTGGGGACTAGCGGGGGGGGCCGGGGAGCTGTTTTTT. Residues: CASSWGLAGGAGELFF.